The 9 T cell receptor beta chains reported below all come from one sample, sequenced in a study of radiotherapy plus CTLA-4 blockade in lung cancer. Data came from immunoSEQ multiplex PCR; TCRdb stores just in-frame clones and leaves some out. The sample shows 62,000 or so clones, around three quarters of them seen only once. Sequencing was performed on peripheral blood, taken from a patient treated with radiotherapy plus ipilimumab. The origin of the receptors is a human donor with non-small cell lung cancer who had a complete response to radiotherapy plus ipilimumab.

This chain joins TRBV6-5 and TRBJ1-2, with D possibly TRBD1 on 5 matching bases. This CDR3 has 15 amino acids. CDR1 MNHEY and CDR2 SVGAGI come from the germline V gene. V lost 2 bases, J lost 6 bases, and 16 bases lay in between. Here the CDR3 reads CASSYGQGVRDGYTF. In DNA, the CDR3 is TGTGCCAGCAGTTACGGGCAGGGTGTTCGGGATGGCTACACCTTC.

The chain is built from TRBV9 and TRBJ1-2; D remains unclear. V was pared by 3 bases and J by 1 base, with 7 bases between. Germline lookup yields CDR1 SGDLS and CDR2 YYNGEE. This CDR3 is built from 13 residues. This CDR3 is CASSADLNYGYTF. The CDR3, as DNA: TGTGCCAGCAGCGCGGACCTTAACTATGGCTACACCTTC.

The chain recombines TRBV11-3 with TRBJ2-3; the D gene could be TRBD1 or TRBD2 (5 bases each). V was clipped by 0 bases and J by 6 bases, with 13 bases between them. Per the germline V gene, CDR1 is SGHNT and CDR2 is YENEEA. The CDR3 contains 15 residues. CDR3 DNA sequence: TGTGCCAGCAGCTTAGAGTCAGTGGGGGAGGATACGCAGTATTTT. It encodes CASSLESVGEDTQYF.

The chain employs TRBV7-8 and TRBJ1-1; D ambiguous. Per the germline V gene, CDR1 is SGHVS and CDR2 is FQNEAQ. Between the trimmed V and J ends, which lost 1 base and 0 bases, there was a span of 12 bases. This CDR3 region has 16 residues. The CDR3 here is CASSLVMGSLNTEAFF. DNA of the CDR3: TGTGCCAGCAGCTTAGTCATGGGCAGCTTGAACACTGAAGCTTTCTTT.

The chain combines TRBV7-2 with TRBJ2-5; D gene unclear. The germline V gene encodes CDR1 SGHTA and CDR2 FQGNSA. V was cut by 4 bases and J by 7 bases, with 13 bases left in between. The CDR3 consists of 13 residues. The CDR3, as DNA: TGTGCCAGCAGCTCCTTAGGTTCGGGGACCCAGTACTTC. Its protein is CASSSLGSGTQYF.

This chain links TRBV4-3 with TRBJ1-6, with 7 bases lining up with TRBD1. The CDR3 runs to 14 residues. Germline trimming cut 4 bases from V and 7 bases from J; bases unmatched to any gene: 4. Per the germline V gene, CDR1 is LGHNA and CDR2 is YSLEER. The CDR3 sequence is CASSRDRSNSPLHF. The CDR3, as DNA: TGCGCCAGCAGCCGGGACAGATCAAATTCACCCCTCCACTTT.

For the CDR3, the DNA is TGCGCCAGCAGCTTGGCTCCCAGAGCGGGGCTAGCGGGGGGTAGGGAGACCCAGTACTTC. This sequence encodes CASSLAPRAGLAGGRETQYF. The V call is TRBV5-1, the J call TRBJ2-5, with TRBD2 matching 11 bases. The germline gives CDR1 SGHRS, CDR2 YFSETQ. There are 20 residues in the CDR3. V lost 0 bases to trimming and J lost 5 bases; unmatched junction nucleotides: 18. Looking up the rest from reference TRBV5-1 and TRBJ2-5 gives the full variable domain: KAGVTQTPRYLIKTRGQQVTLSCSPISGHRSVSWYQQTPGQGLQFLFEYFSETQRNKGNFPGRFSGRQFSNSRSEMNVSTLELGDSALYLCASSLAPRAGLAGGRETQYFGPGTRLLVL.

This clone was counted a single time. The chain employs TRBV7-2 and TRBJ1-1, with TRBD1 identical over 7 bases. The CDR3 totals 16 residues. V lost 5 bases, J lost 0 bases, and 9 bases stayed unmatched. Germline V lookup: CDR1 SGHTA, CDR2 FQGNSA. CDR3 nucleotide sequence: TGTGCCAGCAGCCCAAGGGGGAGGGGGCTGAACACTGAAGCTTTCTTT. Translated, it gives CASSPRGRGLNTEAFF.

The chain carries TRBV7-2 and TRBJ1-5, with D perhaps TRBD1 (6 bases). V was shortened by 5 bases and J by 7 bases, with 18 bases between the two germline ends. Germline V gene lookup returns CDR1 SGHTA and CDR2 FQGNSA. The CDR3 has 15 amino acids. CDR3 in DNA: TGTGCCAGCAGCCAGGGGAGGGCGGGGAGCCAGCCCCAGCATTTT. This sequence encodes CASSQGRAGSQPQHF.